This T cell receptor (beta chain) was found in a study of blood T cell repertoires in COVID-19. Study summary: PBMCs, B-cell-depleted T cells, or T cells provided the cDNA or gDNA that made up the material.

How the authors handled the data: Estimation of nucleated cell counts was performed using reference gene primer amplification. Libraries were prepared by immunoSEQ multiplex PCR; TCRdb keeps only in-frame clonotypes and omits some of them. That table gives V, J and clone size, and the DNA gave D and trimming. The repertoire holds some 220,000 clones, about 80% seen once, with 1.3% in the top ten. Participants' own reports of clinical history determined their cohort assignment. This TCR derives from a woman in her thirties or forties with acute COVID-19. Input material: PBMCs or T cells enriched from blood (not recorded which).

CDR3 residues: CAISESSGGAFEQFF. In DNA form, the CDR3 reads TGTGCCATCAGTGAGTCTAGCGGGGGGGCTTTTGAGCAGTTCTTC. This chain uses TRBV10-3 with TRBJ2-1; 11 bases are shared with TRBD2. V trimming: 0 bases; J trimming: 9 bases; junction bases outside the gene matches: 4. The CDR3 is 15 residues long. CDR1 and CDR2 (germline): ENHRY, SYGVKD.